Listed here are 27 T cell receptor beta chains from one sample, sequenced in a study of cytomegalovirus exposure and HLA in healthy donors. The PCR contained 60 Vbeta and 13 Jbeta primers. Profiling relied on immunoSEQ multiplex PCR, and the TCRdb table lists in-frame clones only, not all of them. The sample holds under 90,000 clones, roughly 75% seen once. Sequences were obtained from PBMCs. The source of these receptors is a man aged 40-49 years in good health and CMV-seronegative.

The V and J genes are TRBV2 and TRBJ2-3; 10 bases agree with TRBD1. Per germline, CDR1 SNHLY and CDR2 FYNNEI. J was trimmed by 5 bases and V by 6 bases; bases with no gene match: 8. The CDR3 runs 15 residues. The DNA of the CDR3 is TGTGCCAGCAGCCCAGGACAGGGGGTGAAAGATACGCAGTATTTT. It specifies CASSPGQGVKDTQYF.

The chain recombines TRBV6-5 with TRBJ2-7; tentatively, D is TRBD1 (6 bases). This CDR3 has 15 amino acids. Germline-derived CDR1 and CDR2 are MNHEY and SVGAGI. V dropped 2 bases and J dropped 0 bases, with 11 bases sitting between them. The CDR3 here is CASSYGRTASYEQYF. As DNA, the CDR3 is TGTGCCAGCAGTTACGGCCGGACAGCCTCCTACGAGCAGTACTTC.

The chain combines TRBV5-6 with TRBJ2-7; D remains unclear. The germline V and J ends were trimmed by 1 base and 3 bases, with 11 bases remaining between them. Germline CDR1 SGHDT, CDR2 YYEEEE. The CDR3 extends over 14 amino acids. Written as DNA, the CDR3 is TGTGCCAGCAGCTTGATGAGGCTCGGCTACGAGCAGTACTTC. Protein sequence: CASSLMRLGYEQYF.

This clone was observed once. The rearrangement joins TRBV6-6 to TRBJ1-5; D uncertain. Germline-derived CDR1 and CDR2 are MNHNY and SVGAGI (reference sequence). The CDR3 loop spans 14 amino acids. V lost 7 bases and J lost 2, with 12 bases in between. Here the CDR3 reads CASTRGPGNQPQHF. The CDR3 nucleotides are TGTGCCAGCACCAGAGGGCCGGGCAATCAGCCCCAGCATTTT.

The gene calls are TRBV2 and TRBJ2-2, with TRBD1 identical over 7 bases. Losses at the gene ends were 7 bases for V and 4 bases for J; bases not matched to a gene: 6. The germline CDR1 and CDR2 sequences are SNHLY and FYNNEI. The CDR3 consists of 14 residues. Here the CDR3 DNA reads TGTGCCAGCACCGAGACAGGGATCACCGGGGAGCTGTTTTTT. This gives the protein CASTETGITGELFF.

The rearrangement links TRBV6-5 to TRBJ1-1; D is ambiguous. V lost 5 bases and J 2 bases, leaving 15 bases between the germline ends. CDR3 length equals 15 residues. The V gene's germline CDR1 is MNHEY and CDR2 SVGAGI. Written as DNA, the CDR3 is TGTGCCAGCAGTCGGTCCCACGCTGGTAACACTGAAGCTTTCTTT. Amino acids: CASSRSHAGNTEAFF.

The V and J genes are TRBV5-6 and TRBJ1-2; D is unclear. V lost 0 bases and J lost 2, with 5 bases in between. Germline V lookup: CDR1 SGHDT, CDR2 YYEEEE. The CDR3 totals 13 residues. Here the CDR3 reads CASSLEQNYGYTF. The CDR3 bases are TGTGCCAGCAGCTTGGAACAGAACTATGGCTACACCTTC.

This clone was detected once. The genes are TRBV7-9 and TRBJ2-5, with 7 bases fitting TRBD1. This CDR3 is built from 15 residues. J was trimmed by 5 bases and V by 0 bases; bases with no gene match: 6. The germline V gene encodes CDR1 SEHNR and CDR2 FQNEAQ (reference sequence). CDR3 in amino acids: CASSLATGLWETQYF. CDR3 in DNA: TGTGCCAGCAGCTTAGCGACAGGGTTATGGGAGACCCAGTACTTC.

This clone was seen a few times. This chain uses TRBV4-2 with TRBJ1-4; D is uncertain. The germline V gene encodes CDR1 LGHNA and CDR2 YNFKEQ. The ends were cut back, 1 base at V and 7 bases at J, with 10 bases in the middle. The CDR3 totals 14 residues. CDR3 in amino acids: CASSQVPGGEKLFF. The CDR3 DNA follows: TGTGCCAGCAGCCAAGTACCTGGAGGTGAAAAACTGTTTTTT.

The rearrangement joins TRBV9 to TRBJ2-5, with TRBD1 matching 8 bases. CDR3 length: 15 amino acids. Losses at the gene ends were 0 bases for V and 3 bases for J; bases not matched to a gene: 4. Germline V gene lookup returns CDR1 SGDLS and CDR2 YYNGEE. CDR3 amino acids: CASSVGGQGKETQYF. CDR3 nucleotide sequence: TGTGCCAGCAGCGTAGGTGGACAGGGCAAAGAGACCCAGTACTTC.

The rearrangement uses TRBV28 and TRBJ1-1, with D maybe TRBD1 (6 bases). CDR3 length: 14 amino acids. Germline assignment: CDR1 MDHEN and CDR2 SYDVKM. Trimming pared 8 bases from V and 3 bases from J, leaving 16 bases between. CDR3: CASVYPQGDTEAFF. CDR3 DNA: TGTGCCAGCGTATATCCACAGGGCGACACTGAAGCTTTCTTT.

About this clone itself: One end of the junction varies from germline; a read error may be responsible. The gene calls are TRBV7-7 and TRBJ2-5, with a tentative D call TRBD2 (7 bases). The CDR3 runs 15 residues. CDR1 and CDR2 from the germline V gene are SSHAT and FNYEAQ (reference sequence). The chain's CDR3 is CASSLGGGGQETQYF. CDR3 in DNA: TGTGCTAGCAGCTTAGGGGGAGGGGGCCAAGAGACCCAGTACTTC.

This clone was detected once. The CDR3 nucleotides read TGTGCCAGCAGTTTTTCTAGCGGGAGTTGGCAGTTCTTC. It yields the protein CASSFSSGSWQFF. The chain links TRBV28 to TRBJ2-1; the match to TRBD2 covers 10 bases. This CDR3 comprises 13 residues. Per germline, CDR1 MDHEN and CDR2 SYDVKM. V lost 3 bases to trimming and J lost 12 bases; unmatched junction nucleotides: 5.

V is TRBV6-1 and J is TRBJ1-1; D might be TRBD1 (5 bases). This CDR3 has 16 residues. CDR1 is MNHNS and CDR2 is SASEGT in the germline V gene. V shed 3 bases and J shed 0 bases, with 14 bases lying between them. DNA of the CDR3: TGTGCCAGCAGTGATGGACCCTGGGGGGTGAACACTGAAGCTTTCTTT. It yields the protein CASSDGPWGVNTEAFF.

This clone was observed a few times. J is TRBJ2-7 and V is TRBV28; no reliable D call. The CDR3 has 11 amino acids. CDR1 is MDHEN and CDR2 is SYDVKM in the germline V gene. Trimming stripped 6 bases from V and 3 bases from J, with 6 bases between. CDR3 nucleotides: TGTGCCAGCAGCTCCTACTACGAGCAGTACTTC. Protein: CASSSYYEQYF.

This sequence joins TRBV6-5 and TRBJ2-7, with TRBD2 matching over 11 bases. Trimming cost V 4 bases and J 7 bases; bases outside gene matches: 6. Germline lookup yields CDR1 MNHEY and CDR2 SVGAGI. This CDR3 region has 14 residues. The DNA for the CDR3 is TGTGCCAGCAGTTCAATAGCGGGAGGGAGTGAGCAGTACTTC. Protein product: CASSSIAGGSEQYF.

This chain uses TRBV27 with TRBJ1-1; the D is unclear. Germline CDR1 reads MNHEY; CDR2 reads SMNVEV (reference sequence). V was cut by 4 bases and J by 1 base, with 10 bases left in between. CDR3 size: 14 residues. CDR3: CASSSLATNTEAFF. The CDR3 nucleotides read TGTGCCAGCAGTTCTCTCGCTACGAACACTGAAGCTTTCTTT.

The chain couples TRBV10-3 to TRBJ1-4, with TRBD1 as a possible D gene (5 bases). Trimming left V 8 bases short and J 8 bases short, with 15 bases between. Germline CDR1 reads ENHRY; CDR2 reads SYGVKD. The CDR3 runs to 13 residues. The CDR3 bases are TGTGCCATCTCCGGGACGGCGGGGGAAAAACTGTTTTTT. It translates to CAISGTAGEKLFF.

The chain employs TRBV9 and TRBJ1-2, with D possibly matching TRBD1 (5 bases). V lost 4 bases, J lost 4 bases, and 17 bases lay in between. The germline gives CDR1 SGDLS, CDR2 YYNGEE. The CDR3 spans 15 residues. CDR3 in DNA: TGTGCCAGCAGCCCCAGCAGACAGCTAGGCTATGGCTACACCTTC. This encodes CASSPSRQLGYGYTF.

The V and J genes are TRBV6-1 and TRBJ1-2; no definite D call. The CDR3 is 15 residues long. Germline lookup yields CDR1 MNHNS and CDR2 SASEGT. V was cut by 6 bases and J by 8 bases, with 22 bases left in between. CDR3: CASSALTAGSVGYTF. As DNA, the CDR3 is TGTGCCAGCAGCGCACTTACGGCAGGTTCGGTCGGCTACACCTTC.

This sequence joins TRBV5-1 and TRBJ2-7, with TRBD1 matching 8 bases. Losses at the gene ends were 4 bases for V and 2 bases for J; bases not matched to a gene: 8. This CDR3 spans 15 amino acids. Germline V CDR1 and CDR2: SGHRS, YFSETQ. This chain's CDR3 is CASSPAGTGPYEQYF. In nucleotides, the CDR3 is TGCGCCAGCAGCCCGGCCGGGACAGGCCCCTACGAGCAGTACTTC.

The CDR3 loop reads CASSETGAGGYF. DNA of the CDR3: TGTGCCAGCAGTGAAACCGGGGCCGGGGGGTACTTC. The J gene is TRBJ2-5, the V gene TRBV2, with D possibly being TRBD2 (6 bases). Trimming left V 2 bases short and J 13 bases short, with 14 bases between. Germline CDR1 and CDR2: SNHLY and FYNNEI. This CDR3 is built from 12 residues.

This clone was recorded once. This rearrangement joins TRBV29-1 to TRBJ1-2; D gene uncertain. Trimming took off 7 bases at V and 8 bases at J, with 20 bases between the two ends. Germline V CDR1 and CDR2: SQVTM, ANQGSEA. CDR3 length equals 13 residues. CDR3 sequence (DNA): TGCAGCGCAGCCCCCGAGGAGACCCCCGGCTACACCTTC. It encodes CSAAPEETPGYTF.

V usage is TRBV6-4 and J usage is TRBJ1-1, with 7 bases lining up with TRBD1. Per the germline V gene, CDR1 is MRHNA and CDR2 is SNTAGT. This CDR3 is built from 11 residues. V lost 6 bases and J lost 8; bases outside the gene matches: 3. The CDR3 sequence is CASRATGEAFF. The CDR3 DNA follows: TGTGCCAGCAGGGCGACAGGGGAAGCTTTCTTT.

The chain carries TRBV5-1 and TRBJ2-1; D is possibly TRBD1 (6 bases). With 0 bases removed from V and 4 bases from J, the gap between germline ends came to 11 bases. This CDR3 has 15 residues. From germline, CDR1 is SGHRS and CDR2 YFSETQ. Written as DNA, the CDR3 is TGCGCCAGCAGCTTGGAGGGACAACTATACAATGAGCAGTTCTTC. Its translation: CASSLEGQLYNEQFF.

This clone occurred a few times. V gene TRBV28 combines with J gene TRBJ1-1; perhaps TRBD1 as D (5 bases). CDR3 length: 15 amino acids. V shed 5 bases and J shed 7 bases, with 20 bases lying between them. Germline V CDR1 and CDR2: MDHEN, SYDVKM. DNA for the CDR3: TGTGCCAGCAGTCCACGGTACAGGAGAGGCTTTGAAGCTTTCTTT. It specifies CASSPRYRRGFEAFF.

The genes are TRBV10-3 and TRBJ2-2, with D perhaps TRBD1 (5 bases). The CDR3 extends over 12 amino acids. Trimming removed 6 bases at V and 6 bases at J, with 8 bases between. Germline V gene sequence: CDR1 ENHRY, CDR2 SYGVKD. CDR3 protein: CAISQGAGELFF. Here the CDR3 DNA reads TGTGCCATCAGCCAGGGTGCCGGGGAGCTGTTTTTT.